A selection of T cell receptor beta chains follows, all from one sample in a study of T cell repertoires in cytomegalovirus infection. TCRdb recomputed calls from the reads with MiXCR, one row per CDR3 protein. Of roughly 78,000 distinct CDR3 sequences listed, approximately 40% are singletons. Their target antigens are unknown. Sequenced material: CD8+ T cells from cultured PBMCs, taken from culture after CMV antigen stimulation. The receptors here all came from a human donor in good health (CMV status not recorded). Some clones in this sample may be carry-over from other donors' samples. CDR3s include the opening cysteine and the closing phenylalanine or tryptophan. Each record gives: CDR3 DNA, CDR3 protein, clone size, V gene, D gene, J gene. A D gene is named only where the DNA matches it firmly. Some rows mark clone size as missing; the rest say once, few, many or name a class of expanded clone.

TGTGCCAGCAGTTTGAGCAGCGGGGGGAGGTCCTACAATGAGCAGTTCTTC CASSLSSGGRSYNEQFF few TRBV27 TRBD2 TRBJ2-1
TGTGCCAGCAGCTTAGCGGAGTCTAGCACAGATACGCAGTATTTT CASSLAESSTDTQYF NA TRBV11-2 NA TRBJ2-3
TGTGCCAGCAGCTTAGAGGGGGACGAGCAGTACTTC CASSLEGDEQYF few TRBV7-9 NA TRBJ2-7
TGTGCCAGTACCCTCAGGACAGGGTCAAGCGAGCAGTACTTC CASTLRTGSSEQYF NA TRBV19 TRBD1 TRBJ2-7
TGTGCCAGCTACGACTACGATGGCTACACCTTC CASYDYDGYTF many TRBV7-9 NA TRBJ1-2
TGCAGTGCGAGAAAGGGGGGGACAGCTTTTGAGCTTACCTCCTACGAGCAGTACTTC CSARKGGTAFELTSYEQYF NA TRBV20-1 NA TRBJ2-7
TGTGCCAGCAGCTTGGTGGACCACAGAGATACGCAGTATTTT CASSLVDHRDTQYF NA TRBV7-8 NA TRBJ2-3
TGTGCCAGCAGTAAAAGGAAAAACTCTGGGGCCAACGTCCTGACTTTC CASSKRKNSGANVLTF NA TRBV6-8 NA TRBJ2-6
TGTGCCAGCAGCTTCGACCGATACCCCTACGAGCAGTACTTC CASSFDRYPYEQYF NA TRBV7-9 NA TRBJ2-7
TGTGCCAGCACGCGAGACACAAAAAACACTGAAGCTTTCTTT CASTRDTKNTEAFF few TRBV7-6 NA TRBJ1-1
TGTGCCAGCAGCTTCGACGGATACTATGGCTACACCTTC CASSFDGYYGYTF NA TRBV7-8 NA TRBJ1-2
TGTGCCAGCAGTTTTCGTCCTAGCGGGGGGGCCGTCGACAATGAGCAGTTCTTC CASSFRPSGGAVDNEQFF NA TRBV12-3/TRBV12-4 TRBD2 TRBJ2-1
TGTGCCAGCAGTTTTACAGGGGCGCGCACAGATACGCAGTATTTT CASSFTGARTDTQYF once TRBV28 TRBD1 TRBJ2-3
TGCGCCAGCAGCGGAGGTCCACCCAATGAGCAGTTCTTC CASSGGPPNEQFF few TRBV4-1 NA TRBJ2-1
TGTGCCAGCAGTGCGTCGGCCGTCGACTCCTACAATGAGCAGTTCTTC CASSASAVDSYNEQFF NA TRBV2 NA TRBJ2-1
TGTGCCAGCAGCTTACTTGCTAGCGGGGGGGCCACAGATACGCAGTATTTT CASSLLASGGATDTQYF NA TRBV11-2 TRBD2 TRBJ2-3
TGTGCCAGCAGGGGAGACGGGAGCTCCTACGAGCAGTACTTC CASRGDGSSYEQYF NA TRBV6-1 NA TRBJ2-7
TGTGCCAGCATTGACAAGGGCGGGGCCGTAGATACGCAGTATTTT CASIDKGGAVDTQYF NA TRBV5-5 NA TRBJ2-3
TGTGCCAGCAGCCAAGTTAGCACAGATACGCAGTATTTT CASSQVSTDTQYF NA TRBV14 NA TRBJ2-3
TGTGCCAGCAGTCTAAACGGGGTATCGTGGAGCTCCTACGAGCAGTACTTC CASSLNGVSWSSYEQYF NA TRBV27 NA TRBJ2-7